This is a list of T cell receptor beta chains from one sample in a study of T cell repertoires in cytomegalovirus infection. Using its own MiXCR run on the reads, TCRdb lists one record per CDR3 protein. The sample consists of 830,000 or so distinct CDR3 sequences, about 30% of them appearing once. The antigens these receptors bind are not known. The specimen comprised cultured CD8+ T cells from PBMCs, sampled from culture after CMV antigen stimulation. The receptors come from a human donor in good health (CMV status not recorded). Some clones in this sample may be carry-over from other donors' samples. Each CDR3 is given with its conserved first and last residue. The D gene is left open where the match is weak. Expanded clones are given a class, and other clones once, few, many or no size at all.

d_call: TRBD1
cdr3_length: 16
v_call: TRBV6-5
clone_size: .
j_call: TRBJ1-4
cdr3_nt: TGTGCCAGCAGCCGCTCCGGGACAGGTTCTGATGAAAAACTGTTTTTT
cdr3_aa: CASSRSGTGSDEKLFF

d_call: TRBD1
cdr3_length: 13
v_call: TRBV19
clone_size: .
j_call: TRBJ2-1
cdr3_nt: TGTGCCAGTATGATAGGACAGGGGAATGAGCAGTTCTTC
cdr3_aa: CASMIGQGNEQFF

d_call: .
cdr3_length: 13
v_call: TRBV11-3
clone_size: .
j_call: TRBJ2-5
cdr3_nt: TGTGCCAGCAGCCGGCAGGTCGGAGAGACCCAGTACTTC
cdr3_aa: CASSRQVGETQYF

d_call: .
cdr3_length: 15
v_call: TRBV7-6
clone_size: many
j_call: TRBJ2-2
cdr3_nt: TGTGCCAGCAGCAGGGACAACCTGGGATCCGGGGAGCTGTTTTTT
cdr3_aa: CASSRDNLGSGELFF

d_call: .
cdr3_length: 14
v_call: TRBV7-2
clone_size: many
j_call: TRBJ2-1
cdr3_nt: TGTGCCAGCAGCTTAGACTTCCCCTCCACTGAGCAGTTCTTC
cdr3_aa: CASSLDFPSTEQFF

d_call: .
cdr3_length: 13
v_call: TRBV25-1
clone_size: .
j_call: TRBJ1-1
cdr3_nt: TGTGCCCCGGACCGGGCCGTGAACACTGAAGCTTTCTTT
cdr3_aa: CAPDRAVNTEAFF

d_call: .
cdr3_length: 15
v_call: TRBV7-8
clone_size: many
j_call: TRBJ2-1
cdr3_nt: TGTGCCAGCAGCTTCCGCATCGAGGGCTACAATGAGCAGTTCTTC
cdr3_aa: CASSFRIEGYNEQFF

d_call: .
cdr3_length: 12
v_call: TRBV12-5
clone_size: .
j_call: TRBJ1-1
cdr3_nt: TGTGCTAGTGGTTTGAAGGGGCGTGAAGCTTTCTTT
cdr3_aa: CASGLKGREAFF

d_call: .
cdr3_length: 14
v_call: TRBV6-1
clone_size: .
j_call: TRBJ2-3
cdr3_nt: TGTGCCAGCAGTGGGACCACTAGCACAGATACGCAGTATTTT
cdr3_aa: CASSGTTSTDTQYF

d_call: .
cdr3_length: 15
v_call: TRBV4-1
clone_size: .
j_call: TRBJ2-7
cdr3_nt: TGCGCCAGCAGCCGGGTTACTAGCTCCCGAGACGAGCAGTACTTC
cdr3_aa: CASSRVTSSRDEQYF

d_call: TRBD2
cdr3_length: 13
v_call: TRBV7-6
clone_size: many
j_call: TRBJ2-3
cdr3_nt: TGTGCCAGCAGCTTATCGGGGGGAGATACGCAGTATTTT
cdr3_aa: CASSLSGGDTQYF

d_call: .
cdr3_length: 14
v_call: TRBV9
clone_size: .
j_call: TRBJ1-6
cdr3_nt: TGTGCCAGCAGCGTAGGGAGCGATAATTCACCCCTCCACTTT
cdr3_aa: CASSVGSDNSPLHF

d_call: TRBD1
cdr3_length: 17
v_call: TRBV25-1
clone_size: few
j_call: TRBJ2-7
cdr3_nt: TGTGCCAGCAGTGAATTTTTCTCAGGGGACAGCCCGTACGAGCAGTACTTC
cdr3_aa: CASSEFFSGDSPYEQYF

d_call: TRBD1
cdr3_length: 12
v_call: TRBV29-1
clone_size: .
j_call: TRBJ1-1
cdr3_nt: TGCAGCGTAACAGGGGTGGGCACTGAAGCTTTCTTT
cdr3_aa: CSVTGVGTEAFF

d_call: .
cdr3_length: 12
v_call: TRBV10-3
clone_size: .
j_call: TRBJ2-1
cdr3_nt: TGTGCCATCAGTGAGTCGGAAGATGAGCAGTTCTTC
cdr3_aa: CAISESEDEQFF

d_call: .
cdr3_length: 13
v_call: TRBV2
clone_size: .
j_call: TRBJ2-5
cdr3_nt: TGTGCCAGCAAGGCGGGACGCGGAGAGACCCAGTACTTC
cdr3_aa: CASKAGRGETQYF

d_call: .
cdr3_length: 19
v_call: TRBV4-3
clone_size: .
j_call: TRBJ1-2
cdr3_nt: TGCGCCAGCAGCCAAGATACGACAGCAGGAGGAGTGCCGTCCTATGGCTACACCTTC
cdr3_aa: CASSQDTTAGGVPSYGYTF

d_call: .
cdr3_length: 15
v_call: TRBV6-1
clone_size: .
j_call: TRBJ2-1
cdr3_nt: TGTGCCAGCACCGACAGTCGTAGTATTGACGATGAGCAGTTCTTC
cdr3_aa: CASTDSRSIDDEQFF

d_call: TRBD1
cdr3_length: 13
v_call: TRBV29-1
clone_size: once
j_call: TRBJ2-7
cdr3_nt: TGCAGCGATGGGACAGGGGGAGCCTACGAGCAGTACTTC
cdr3_aa: CSDGTGGAYEQYF

d_call: TRBD1
cdr3_length: 15
v_call: TRBV28
clone_size: .
j_call: TRBJ1-1
cdr3_nt: TGTGCCAGCAGTTGGACAGGGCCCATGAACACTGAAGCTTTCTTT
cdr3_aa: CASSWTGPMNTEAFF

d_call: TRBD1
cdr3_length: 15
v_call: TRBV6-5
clone_size: .
j_call: TRBJ1-4
cdr3_nt: TGTGCCAGCAGTGCATCGACAGGGATTGTTGAAAAACTGTTTTTT
cdr3_aa: CASSASTGIVEKLFF

d_call: TRBD2
cdr3_length: 16
v_call: TRBV6-5
clone_size: few
j_call: TRBJ2-2
cdr3_nt: TGTGCCAGCAGTTCCCTATTCCGGGAGGGAACCGGGGAGCTGTTTTTT
cdr3_aa: CASSSLFREGTGELFF

d_call: .
cdr3_length: 16
v_call: TRBV20-1
clone_size: .
j_call: TRBJ2-3
cdr3_nt: TGCAGTGCTAGGGACCGGGACAAAGTGCGCACAGATACGCAGTATTTT
cdr3_aa: CSARDRDKVRTDTQYF

d_call: .
cdr3_length: 15
v_call: TRBV9
clone_size: few
j_call: TRBJ1-2
cdr3_nt: TGTGCCAGCAGCGTAGCGGGTGACTCTGGGGGCGGCTACACCTTC
cdr3_aa: CASSVAGDSGGGYTF

d_call: .
cdr3_length: 13
v_call: TRBV7-8
clone_size: many
j_call: TRBJ2-7
cdr3_nt: TGTGCCAGCAGACCTACAGGTCCCTACGAGCAGTACTTC
cdr3_aa: CASRPTGPYEQYF

d_call: TRBD2
cdr3_length: 14
v_call: TRBV2
clone_size: .
j_call: TRBJ2-7
cdr3_nt: TGTGCCAGCGAGCGGGGGCCGGACTCCTACGAGCAGTACTTC
cdr3_aa: CASERGPDSYEQYF

d_call: .
cdr3_length: 16
v_call: TRBV6-2/TRBV6-3
clone_size: .
j_call: TRBJ2-3
cdr3_nt: TGTGCCAGCAGTTACTCGATCGGTGCGGGCACAGATACGCAGTATTTT
cdr3_aa: CASSYSIGAGTDTQYF

d_call: .
cdr3_length: 14
v_call: TRBV14
clone_size: few
j_call: TRBJ2-1
cdr3_nt: TGTGCCAGCAGCCAAGATTTAAAAGGAAATGAGCAGTTCTTC
cdr3_aa: CASSQDLKGNEQFF

d_call: .
cdr3_length: 15
v_call: TRBV27
clone_size: .
j_call: TRBJ2-5
cdr3_nt: TGTGCCAGCAGTTTACCGGGTCAGAGGAGGGAGACCCAGTACTTC
cdr3_aa: CASSLPGQRRETQYF

d_call: .
cdr3_length: 17
v_call: TRBV7-2
clone_size: many
j_call: TRBJ2-2
cdr3_nt: TGTGCCAGCAGCTTAGTAACCGGGGGCCAGAACACCGGGGAGCTGTTTTTT
cdr3_aa: CASSLVTGGQNTGELFF

d_call: .
cdr3_length: 15
v_call: TRBV9
clone_size: few
j_call: TRBJ2-1
cdr3_nt: TGTGCCAGCAGCGTCCACGACACACCGACTCTTGAGCAGTTCTTC
cdr3_aa: CASSVHDTPTLEQFF

d_call: TRBD2
cdr3_length: 16
v_call: TRBV5-5
clone_size: .
j_call: TRBJ2-1
cdr3_nt: TGTGCCAGCAGCTTTTTTGCGGGGGTTTCCTACAATGAGCAGTTCTTC
cdr3_aa: CASSFFAGVSYNEQFF

d_call: .
cdr3_length: 13
v_call: TRBV12-3/TRBV12-4
clone_size: many
j_call: TRBJ2-5
cdr3_nt: TGTGCCAGCAGTCCCCAGAACCAAGAGACCCAGTACTTC
cdr3_aa: CASSPQNQETQYF

d_call: .
cdr3_length: 14
v_call: TRBV28
clone_size: few
j_call: TRBJ1-4
cdr3_nt: TGTGCCAGCAGGACGATCATCGGGCGTGAAAAACTGTTTTTT
cdr3_aa: CASRTIIGREKLFF

d_call: TRBD2
cdr3_length: 16
v_call: TRBV6-5
clone_size: .
j_call: TRBJ2-3
cdr3_nt: TGTGCCAGCAGTTACCTAGCGGGGGGCGCCACAGATACGCAGTATTTT
cdr3_aa: CASSYLAGGATDTQYF

d_call: TRBD2
cdr3_length: 12
v_call: TRBV12-5
clone_size: .
j_call: TRBJ2-3
cdr3_nt: TGTGCTAGTGCCTTAGCGGGGCTAGCGCAGTATTTT
cdr3_aa: CASALAGLAQYF

d_call: .
cdr3_length: 13
v_call: TRBV5-6
clone_size: few
j_call: TRBJ1-2
cdr3_nt: TGTGCCAGCAGCGCCAGGGTCAACTATGGCTACACCTTC
cdr3_aa: CASSARVNYGYTF

d_call: .
cdr3_length: 16
v_call: TRBV4-1
clone_size: many
j_call: TRBJ2-5
cdr3_nt: TGCGCCAGCAGCCGAGGGGTAACTGGGAGCCAAGAGACCCAGTACTTC
cdr3_aa: CASSRGVTGSQETQYF

d_call: .
cdr3_length: 13
v_call: TRBV15
clone_size: .
j_call: TRBJ2-7
cdr3_nt: TGTGCCACCAGCAAGGGACCTCTCGACGAGCAGTACTTC
cdr3_aa: CATSKGPLDEQYF

d_call: TRBD1
cdr3_length: 14
v_call: TRBV15
clone_size: .
j_call: TRBJ2-7
cdr3_nt: TGTGCCACCAGCAGTGATGACAGGGGGCCCGAGCAGTACTTC
cdr3_aa: CATSSDDRGPEQYF

d_call: .
cdr3_length: 15
v_call: TRBV10-3
clone_size: .
j_call: TRBJ2-1
cdr3_nt: TGTGCCATCAGTGAGGGGCTTACCTCCTACAATGAGCAGTTCTTC
cdr3_aa: CAISEGLTSYNEQFF

d_call: TRBD1
cdr3_length: 16
v_call: TRBV7-4
clone_size: .
j_call: TRBJ2-1
cdr3_nt: TGTGCCAGCAGTACTAATACAGGGGGCTCCTACAATGAGCAGTTCTTC
cdr3_aa: CASSTNTGGSYNEQFF

d_call: .
cdr3_length: 15
v_call: TRBV7-7
clone_size: .
j_call: TRBJ2-7
cdr3_nt: TGTGCTAGCAGCTTAGGTGGGGGGCTTGGATACGAGCAGTACTTC
cdr3_aa: CASSLGGGLGYEQYF

d_call: .
cdr3_length: 12
v_call: TRBV10-1
clone_size: few
j_call: TRBJ1-1
cdr3_nt: TGCGCCAGCAGTCCACCCAGGTCTCCAGCTTTCTTT
cdr3_aa: CASSPPRSPAFF

d_call: TRBD1
cdr3_length: 19
v_call: TRBV7-9
clone_size: .
j_call: TRBJ2-1
cdr3_nt: TGTGCCAGCAGCCCTCGGACAGGAAGGGTTCTAGGGTCCTACAATGAGCAGTTCTTC
cdr3_aa: CASSPRTGRVLGSYNEQFF

d_call: TRBD1
cdr3_length: 15
v_call: TRBV7-6
clone_size: .
j_call: TRBJ2-1
cdr3_nt: TGTGCCAGCAGCTTCCGGGACAGGCCGGGGAATGAGCAGTTCTTC
cdr3_aa: CASSFRDRPGNEQFF

d_call: TRBD2
cdr3_length: 17
v_call: TRBV7-8
clone_size: many
j_call: TRBJ2-2
cdr3_nt: TGTGCCAGCAGCTTACCCCGGGGGGGGCTGAACACCGGGGAGCTGTTTTTT
cdr3_aa: CASSLPRGGLNTGELFF

d_call: .
cdr3_length: 12
v_call: TRBV12-3/TRBV12-4
clone_size: .
j_call: TRBJ1-1
cdr3_nt: TGTGCCAGCAGTTTAGTCAGGGCTGAAGCTTTCTTT
cdr3_aa: CASSLVRAEAFF

d_call: .
cdr3_length: 14
v_call: TRBV2
clone_size: .
j_call: TRBJ2-1
cdr3_nt: TGTGCCAGCAGCCTTAAACCGGACTGGGGATGGCAGTTCTTC
cdr3_aa: CASSLKPDWGWQFF

d_call: .
cdr3_length: 16
v_call: TRBV27
clone_size: few
j_call: TRBJ2-1
cdr3_nt: TGTGCCAGCAGCGGAGCCGACCGCAGCTCCTACAATGAGCAGTTCTTC
cdr3_aa: CASSGADRSSYNEQFF

d_call: .
cdr3_length: 14
v_call: TRBV6-5
clone_size: few
j_call: TRBJ1-1
cdr3_nt: TGTGCCAGCAGCTTCAACCACGGGTACACTGAAGCTTTCTTT
cdr3_aa: CASSFNHGYTEAFF

d_call: .
cdr3_length: 13
v_call: TRBV29-1
clone_size: .
j_call: TRBJ2-7
cdr3_nt: TGCAGCGTTGAAGATCGAGGACCACGCGAGCAGTACTTC
cdr3_aa: CSVEDRGPREQYF

d_call: .
cdr3_length: 12
v_call: TRBV29-1
clone_size: .
j_call: TRBJ1-4
cdr3_nt: TGCAGCGTTGGCCGACTTGGGGAAAAACTGTTTTTT
cdr3_aa: CSVGRLGEKLFF